In its sample, the clone carrying this TCR beta chain was seen once. The antigen is not known. Germline V gene data show CDR1 as SGDLS and CDR2 as YYNGEE. Trimming took off 6 bases at V and 4 bases at J, with 16 bases between the two ends. CDR3 length: 14 amino acids. TCRdb passed the reads through MiXCR, listing each CDR3 protein once. Here the sample spans about a million distinct CDR3 sequences, 30% to 40% being singletons. The sample comes from a study of T cell repertoires in cytomegalovirus infection. Looking at the study overall: Peptides in the study included HLA-C-restricted and HLA-B-restricted CMV epitopes. CMV infection and matching HLA type were both indicated by public TCR beta signatures.

This TCR came from a human donor in good health (CMV status not recorded). Some clones in this sample may be carry-over from other donors' samples. This specimen consisted of cultured CD8+ T cells from PBMCs, obtained from culture after CMV antigen stimulation. The rearrangement uses TRBV9 and TRBJ1-2; TRBD1 might be the D (5 bases). Here the CDR3 reads CASTMSRAGYGYTF. In DNA form, the CDR3 reads TGTGCCAGCACCATGAGCAGGGCTGGCTATGGCTACACCTTC.